A single sample is the source of the 8 T cell receptor beta chains below, sequenced in a study of cytomegalovirus exposure and HLA in healthy donors listed by TCRdb under 2017. Libraries were made using the immunoSEQ multiplex PCR assay. The multiplex PCR relied on a mix of 60 forward primers for TCR Vbeta segments and 13 reverse primers for TCR Jbeta segments. In its TCRdb copy, this immuneACCESS table keeps in-frame sequences only and misses some clones. Where compared with another copy, unresolved V genes explain less than half of these, and the others have no known cause. This sample has 110,000 or so clones in its table, and 76% of those were observed once. The top ten constitute more than 10% of the sample. Sequencing input: PBMCs. The receptor set was obtained from a woman in her thirties or forties in good health and CMV-seropositive.

The chain couples TRBV4-1 to TRBJ1-6, with 8 bases lining up with TRBD1. V shed 3 bases and J 7 bases; nucleotides not matched to a gene: 5. This CDR3 contains 15 residues. The germline CDR1 and CDR2 sequences are MGHRA and YSYEKL. The chain's CDR3 is CASSQQDRENSPLHF. CDR3 coding DNA: TGCGCCAGCAGCCAGCAGGACAGGGAAAATTCACCCCTCCACTTT.

The V and J genes are TRBV2 and TRBJ2-3; 10 nucleotides align to TRBD2. This CDR3 comprises 14 residues. The germline V gene has CDR1 SNHLY and CDR2 FYNNEI. V was pared by 6 bases and J by 0 bases, with 0 bases of the junction left unmatched. The CDR3 is CASRLAGSTDTQYF. CDR3 coding DNA: TGTGCCAGCAGACTAGCGGGGAGCACAGATACGCAGTATTTT.

This sequence joins TRBV6-5 and TRBJ2-3; no firm D call. V lost 6 bases, J lost 1 base, and 8 bases lay in between. In germline, CDR1 is MNHEY, CDR2 SVGAGI. The CDR3 has 13 residues. The CDR3 DNA sequence: TGTGCCAGCAGCGTGAGAGGCACAGATACGCAGTATTTT. Amino acids: CASSVRGTDTQYF.

The rearrangement links TRBV6-5 to TRBJ1-6; D unclear. Trimming removed 6 bases from V and 10 bases from J, with 13 bases in between. CDR3 size: 13 residues. Germline CDR1 is MNHEY and CDR2 is SVGAGI. The CDR3 here is CASSRGYGSPLHF. DNA for the CDR3: TGTGCCAGCAGCCGAGGGTACGGGTCACCCCTCCACTTT.

This clone is a singleton in its sample. V usage is TRBV5-6 and J usage is TRBJ2-1; the match to TRBD1 covers 7 bases. The ends lost 2 bases at V and 7 bases at J; junction bases unmatched: 9. CDR1 is SGHDT, CDR2 YYEEEE, per germline. The length of the CDR3 is 15 residues. CDR3: CASSFGNRGWNEQFF. For the CDR3, the DNA is TGTGCCAGCAGCTTCGGGAACAGGGGTTGGAATGAGCAGTTCTTC. Complete variable domain (other parts from reference TRBV5-6 and TRBJ2-1): DAGVTQSPTHLIKTRGQQVTLRCSPKSGHDTVSWYQQALGQGPQFIFQYYEEEERQRGNFPDRFSGHQFPNYSSELNVNALLLGDSALYLCASSFGNRGWNEQFFGPGTRLTVL.

V usage is TRBV29-1 and J usage is TRBJ2-1; maybe TRBD1 (6 bases). The V end lost 3 bases, the J end lost 9 bases, and 18 bases lay between the germline ends. Germline V gives CDR1 SQVTM, CDR2 ANQGSEA. This CDR3 has 14 amino acids. The CDR3 DNA is TGCAGCGTTGATGGACAGTTAAGTGGTGGTGAGCAGTTCTTC. Translation: CSVDGQLSGGEQFF.

In its sample, this clone was seen a few times. The CDR3 sequence: CASSLSLVSGSYNEQFF. CDR3 DNA: TGCGCCAGCAGCTTGTCTTTAGTGTCAGGATCCTACAATGAGCAGTTCTTC. The chain carries TRBV5-1 and TRBJ2-1; no reliable D call. V was trimmed by 1 base and J by 1 base, leaving 15 bases between them. CDR3 size: 17 residues. CDR1 is SGHRS, CDR2 YFSETQ, per germline.

This clone was seen a single time. The chain uses TRBV29-1 and TRBJ2-5; TRBD2 might be the D (6 bases). The CDR3 sequence is 12 residues long. CDR1 SQVTM and CDR2 ANQGSEA come from the germline V gene. The V end was cut by 7 bases, the J end by 2 bases, with 11 bases between. The CDR3 sequence: CSAGTYQETQYF. CDR3 DNA sequence: TGCAGCGCTGGGACTTATCAAGAGACCCAGTACTTC.